This entry lists 20 T cell receptor beta chains sequenced from one sample in a study of cytomegalovirus exposure and HLA in healthy donors. A multiplex PCR was run with 60 Vbeta primers and 13 Jbeta primers. Here immunoSEQ multiplex PCR was the method, and the copy in TCRdb shows in-frame clones only, minus some. The sample yields 150,000 to 180,000 clones, under 80% seen once. Sequenced sample: PBMCs. The receptors shown here come from a man between 25 and 39 years old in good health and CMV-seronegative.

V and J are TRBV19 and TRBJ2-5; TRBD2 might be the D (5 bases). V shed 5 bases and J shed 0 bases, with 16 bases lying between them. The germline CDR1 and CDR2 sequences are LNHDA and SQIVND (reference sequence). CDR3 length equals 16 residues. CDR3 amino acids: CASSLPGMAHQETQYF. The CDR3 coding sequence is TGTGCCAGTAGTTTGCCCGGGATGGCCCACCAAGAGACCCAGTACTTC.

This chain links TRBV28 with TRBJ1-2; D is ambiguous. Trimming took 6 bases from V and 2 from J, leaving 13 bases between them. The V gene's germline CDR1 is MDHEN and CDR2 SYDVKM. This CDR3 comprises 14 residues. The chain's CDR3 is CASSYTTRNYGYTF. In DNA form, the CDR3 reads TGTGCCAGCAGCTACACTACAAGAAACTATGGCTACACCTTC.

This clone was seen just once. V usage is TRBV5-4 and J usage is TRBJ2-1, with 11 bases fitting TRBD2. Looked up from germline, CDR1 is SGHNT and CDR2 is YYREEE (reference sequence). The CDR3 covers 18 residues. The trim removed 0 bases at V and 4 bases at J, leaving 9 bases unmatched. The CDR3 is CASSLDSDPSGGYNEQFF. The CDR3 nucleotides are TGTGCCAGCAGCTTGGACAGTGACCCTAGCGGGGGGTACAATGAGCAGTTCTTC.

The rearrangement uses TRBV7-2 and TRBJ2-7; perhaps TRBD2 as D (5 bases). There are 15 residues in the CDR3. V was shortened by 1 base and J by 3 bases, with 13 bases between the two germline ends. Looked up from germline, CDR1 is SGHTA and CDR2 is FQGNSA. CDR3 amino acids: CASSLDPSRGYEQYF. The CDR3 coding sequence is TGTGCCAGCAGCTTAGATCCTAGCCGGGGCTACGAGCAGTACTTC.

The chain uses TRBV7-2 and TRBJ2-1, with TRBD1 matching over 10 bases. Trimming cost V 2 bases and J 4 bases; bases outside gene matches: 5. Germline CDR1 SGHTA, CDR2 FQGNSA. CDR3 length: 16 residues. The CDR3 protein is CASSLTGQGLYNEQFF. Here the CDR3 DNA reads TGTGCCAGCAGCTTAACGGGACAGGGGCTTTACAATGAGCAGTTCTTC.

CDR3 amino acids: CASSPDRGVLETQYF. DNA of the CDR3: TGCGCCAGCAGCCCGGACAGGGGGGTTTTGGAGACCCAGTACTTC. V is TRBV4-3 and J is TRBJ2-5; 10 bases map to TRBD1. The CDR3 covers 15 residues. Trimming removed 4 bases from V and 5 bases from J; junction bases left unmatched: 7. Germline assignment: CDR1 LGHNA and CDR2 YSLEER.

CDR3 protein: CASSQDAGRSTGELFF. For the CDR3, the DNA is TGCGCCAGCAGCCAAGATGCGGGACGCAGCACCGGGGAGCTGTTTTTT. The rearrangement links TRBV4-3 to TRBJ2-2; D is possibly TRBD2 (6 bases). Germline lookup yields CDR1 LGHNA and CDR2 YSLEER. The length of the CDR3 is 16 residues. The V end lost 0 bases, the J end lost 4 bases, and 12 bases lay between the germline ends.

V and J are TRBV4-1 and TRBJ1-4; TRBD1 agrees at 8 bases. The CDR3 consists of 16 residues. The germline CDR1 and CDR2 sequences are MGHRA and YSYEKL. The junction had 11 bases not matched to a gene; V was cut back by 4 bases and J by 7 bases. Here the CDR3 reads CASSPGTGFLGEKLFF. The CDR3 bases are TGCGCCAGCAGCCCCGGGACAGGTTTTTTAGGTGAAAAACTGTTTTTT.

This clone was seen only a few times. The chain links TRBV28 to TRBJ1-1, with D tentatively TRBD1 (6 bases). V was shortened by 10 bases and J by 0 bases, with 12 bases between the two germline ends. This CDR3 is 13 amino acids long. Looked up from germline, CDR1 is MDHEN and CDR2 is SYDVKM. CDR3 sequence: CATGTLMNTEAFF. The CDR3 DNA reads as TGTGCCACCGGGACACTTATGAACACTGAAGCTTTCTTT.

The chain has TRBV19 and TRBJ2-5, with 8 bases fitting TRBD1. V lost 4 bases and J lost 2; bases outside the gene matches: 3. The germline CDR1 and CDR2 sequences are LNHDA and SQIVND (reference sequence). The CDR3 is made up of 14 amino acids. This chain's CDR3 is CASSRDRSQETQYF. CDR3 DNA sequence: TGTGCCAGTAGTAGGGACAGGTCGCAAGAGACCCAGTACTTC.

This sequence joins TRBV7-9 and TRBJ2-7; no clear D. V gave up 4 bases and J gave up 0 bases, with 10 bases separating them. The CDR3 loop spans 14 amino acids. Germline values: CDR1 SEHNR, CDR2 FQNEAQ (reference sequence). In DNA form, the CDR3 reads TGTGCCAGCAGCTCCCGGGTCAACTCCTACGAGCAGTACTTC. Amino acid sequence: CASSSRVNSYEQYF.

The chain has TRBV28 and TRBJ1-1; D gene uncertain. CDR1 is MDHEN, CDR2 SYDVKM, per germline. The CDR3 is made up of 14 amino acids. V dropped 8 bases and J dropped 0 bases, with 13 bases sitting between them. The CDR3 region is CASVFRHMNTEAFF. In DNA form, the CDR3 reads TGTGCCAGCGTATTCAGGCATATGAACACTGAAGCTTTCTTT. The full variable domain, in which reference TRBV28 and TRBJ1-1 provide the parts outside the CDR3, is DVKVTQSSRYLVKRTGEKVFLECVQDMDHENMFWYRQDPGLGLRLIYFSYDVKMKEKGDIPEGYSVSREKKERFSLILESASTNQTSMYLCASVFRHMNTEAFFGQGTRLTVV.

The chain is built from TRBV7-8 and TRBJ2-7, with 9 positions matching TRBD1. Germline V gene lookup returns CDR1 SGHVS and CDR2 FQNEAQ. The trim removed 4 bases at V and 0 bases at J, leaving 7 bases unmatched. The CDR3 has 16 amino acids. CDR3 protein: CASSSGTGIFSYEQYF. CDR3 in DNA: TGTGCCAGCAGCTCCGGGACAGGGATATTCTCCTACGAGCAGTACTTC.

The gene calls are TRBV5-1 and TRBJ1-1; D uncertain. The V end was cut by 0 bases, the J end by 4 bases, with 13 bases between. CDR1 SGHRS and CDR2 YFSETQ come from the germline V gene. The CDR3 has 15 residues. CDR3 protein: CASSLAREGFTEAFF. The CDR3 nucleotides read TGCGCCAGCAGCTTGGCAAGGGAGGGATTCACTGAAGCTTTCTTT.

This chain connects TRBV27 to TRBJ2-7; TRBD1 aligns across 12 bases. CDR3 length equals 15 residues. Germline V lookup: CDR1 MNHEY, CDR2 SMNVEV (reference sequence). V shed 5 bases, J shed 3 bases, and the junction held 5 bases outside the gene matches. DNA of the CDR3: TGTGCCAGCAGTCCCGGGACAGGGGGCGTCTACGAGCAGTACTTC. Protein sequence: CASSPGTGGVYEQYF.

The chain couples TRBV5-1 to TRBJ1-4, with D perhaps matching TRBD1 (6 bases). Germline V gene sequence: CDR1 SGHRS, CDR2 YFSETQ. V was clipped by 1 base and J by 5 bases, with 12 bases between them. This CDR3 has 15 residues. CDR3 loop: CASSLLQGRNEKLFF. The CDR3 nucleotides are TGCGCCAGCAGCTTGCTACAGGGCCGAAATGAAAAACTGTTTTTT. The variable domain in full, completed from reference TRBV5-1 and TRBJ1-4, reads KAGVTQTPRYLIKTRGQQVTLSCSPISGHRSVSWYQQTPGQGLQFLFEYFSETQRNKGNFPGRFSGRQFSNSRSEMNVSTLELGDSALYLCASSLLQGRNEKLFFGSGTQLSVL.

The chain has TRBV5-6 and TRBJ2-1; perhaps TRBD1 as D (7 bases). Trimming left V 4 bases short and J 5 bases short, with 19 bases between. The CDR3 totals 16 residues. Per germline, CDR1 SGHDT and CDR2 YYEEEE. CDR3 nucleotide sequence: TGTGCCAGCAGCGCTGACAGGGACTGGCTGGACAATGAGCAGTTCTTC. Translating it yields CASSADRDWLDNEQFF.

This clone showed up just a few times. This chain links TRBV6-1 with TRBJ2-5, with D perhaps TRBD1 (6 bases). The germline V gene encodes CDR1 MNHNS and CDR2 SASEGT. CDR3 length: 16 residues. V was pared by 2 bases and J by 4 bases, with 17 bases between. The CDR3 bases are TGTGCCAGCAGTGAACGCGGTCAGGGGATGCGAGAGACCCAGTACTTC. This encodes CASSERGQGMRETQYF.

CDR3 nucleotide sequence: TGTGCCAGCAGTTACAGGACGGGACAGGAGATCTATGGCTACACCTTC. This gives the protein CASSYRTGQEIYGYTF. V and J are TRBV6-5 and TRBJ1-2, with 8 positions matching TRBD1. CDR1 is MNHEY and CDR2 is SVGAGI in the germline V gene. The CDR3 spans 16 residues. J lost 4 bases, V lost 2 bases, and 9 bases had no gene match.

This clone was observed a few times. This chain uses TRBV7-9 with TRBJ1-2, with 8 bases that match TRBD1. The CDR3 has 14 amino acids. V was pared by 5 bases and J by 4 bases, with 6 bases of the junction left unmatched. From germline, CDR1 is SEHNR and CDR2 FQNEAQ (reference sequence). CDR3 loop: CASSLGQASYGYTF. The CDR3 coding sequence is TGTGCCAGCAGCCTGGGACAGGCCAGCTATGGCTACACCTTC.